Described below is a single TCR beta chain sequence and its context. Its antigen is not identified. immunoSEQ v3.0 was run at survey level. Method: immunoSEQ multiplex PCR; TCRdb's copy keeps in-frame clones and lacks some. The sample shows around 40,000 clones, 94% of them seen only once. This record belongs to a study of long-term antiretroviral therapy in people with HIV. Overall study findings and caveats: Pre-ART clonal expansions dominated every time point's repertoire. Against controls, HIV repertoires showed narrower ranges of CDR3 length. Possibly under older ART regimens, blood was drawn between about 2003 and 2018.

Between the trimmed V and J ends, which lost 5 bases and 4 bases, there was a span of 3 bases. This CDR3 comprises 12 residues. In germline, CDR1 is MNHNY, CDR2 SVGAGI (reference sequence). The sample here was unsorted PBMCs, taken 4.1 years after starting antiretroviral therapy. This receptor was identified in a woman aged 50 to 60 with HIV. The chain employs TRBV6-6 and TRBJ1-6, with D unresolved. CDR3 sequence (DNA): TGTGCCAGCAGTACGTATAATTCACCCCTCCACTTT. Translation: CASSTYNSPLHF.